The sequence of this TCR beta chain was determined in a study of shared clonotypes between healthy human individuals (dated by TCRdb to 2020 to 2021). For the wider study: The cohort included three men and two women between 18 and 49 years of age. Per donor, three plates each were used for CD4 naive and CD4 memory, two for CD8 naive, and one for CD8 memory. Blood TCR repertoires of a handful of healthy adults were deeply sequenced to estimate repertoire size and the extent of clonotype sharing between individuals. Libraries were prepared and TCR repertoires were sequenced by different laboratories using diverse techniques, in order to increase sequencing depth and limit assay-specific biases. Each donor's leukapheresis produced roughly between roughly 0.85 and 10 billion PBMCs.

The donors were healthy, HIV-negative adults who had no recently reported acute infections or vaccinations. Only Caucasian adults living in Nashville, Tennessee, USA were represented among the donors. CD4+ T cells were enriched by magnetic negative selection, after which naive cells were positively selected on CD45RA and the negative fraction was taken as the memory subset. Blood was collected by leukapheresis, and PBMCs were isolated by Ficoll-Histopaque density gradient centrifugation and then cryopreserved in liquid nitrogen vapor phase. Analytical flow cytometry was used to check the purity and quantity of every magnetically sorted T cell population. Genomic DNA was isolated from every sorted fraction and measured by UV absorbance on a Nanodrop 2000c. Details on this clone: Its antigen is not yet known. No much larger clone exists at a distance of one base, and base qualities are not known.

CDR1 KGHSH and CDR2 LQKENI are derived from the germline V gene. From cysteine to phenylalanine, the CDR3 is 15 amino acids long. Of all the DNA, just the CDR3 is kept, 45 bases in frame from base 1. Relative to germline, V is missing 3 bases and J is missing 4 bases, with 6 bases of the junction outside any gene match. Using the deep immunoSEQ assay, multiplex PCR amplified TCR CDR3 regions from genomic DNA. For each cell subset, the extracted genomic DNA was distributed evenly across all wells of several immunoSEQ 96-well plates, and each plate served as one replicate. For sorted subsets, roughly 200 ng of genomic DNA, equivalent to some 33,000 T cell genomes, went into each replicate PCR. The purified libraries were quantified using a Qubit 3.0 fluorometer, sized with a Bioanalyzer 2100, and then quantified again using the KAPA Library Quantification kit. A separate single-read 150-cycle Illumina NextSeq 550 flow cell was used to sequence each immunoSEQ 96-well plate. The published analysis was carried out like this. Because only junctional sequences without quality scores were contained in the immunoSEQ output, filtering matching that applied to full-length reads could not be performed. To assign V/J genes and CDR3, sequences were annotated against IMGT germline references using PyIR, a Python wrapper for IgBLAST v1.9. Any read was removed if the V/J assignment was weak (E-value above 1e-6), the CDR3 was missing, or the read contained stop codons, out-of-frame junctions, or ambiguous translated residues. V3J clonotypes were defined as sequences sharing an identical inferred V gene, J gene, and CDR3 amino acid sequence. To compute the percentage overlap between repertoires, the number of shared unique clonotypes was divided by the size of the smaller repertoire. Repertoire richness was assessed with RTK rarefaction, the Chao1 estimator, and Recon v2.1 estimates of unobserved clonotypes. Generation probabilities were computed with OLGA for all TCRbeta clonotypes obtained by the gDNA method from several donors. This is the immuneACCESS table as TCRdb keeps it, with only in-frame sequences that have V and J called. A part of the clones is gone; compared with another copy, unresolved V genes explain less than half, and the rest is unexplained. That table furnishes V, J and clone size, whereas the DNA furnished D and trimming. The sample data list about 2.4 million clones, and over 85% of these were observed just once. About 0.38% of the sample is taken by the ten largest.

Results and caveats for the whole study, not just this receptor: Because the study included only a small number of donors, the genetic and exposure-history diversity represented was limited. Sampling was restricted to blood, and TCR repertoires in tissue are likely to differ from TCR repertoires in blood. Estimated clonotype richness was generally larger for naive than for memory subsets. Compared with non-shared clonotypes, the clonotypes found in all four sorted-subset donors had higher generation probabilities. Sharing across four donors was observed for about 4.8% of naive CD4, over 3% of naive CD8, roughly 2.4% of memory CD4, and about 0.4% of memory CD8 clonotypes. Pairwise subsampling indicated that sequencing depth was expected to affect the degree of clonotype sharing among donors. Rarefaction of sorted-subset datasets indicated incomplete sequencing despite the large sequencing depth.

The sequence was obtained from a young man in good health. Some clones in this sample may be carry-over from other donors' samples. The specimen was naive CD4+ T cells from PBMCs. In the paper's terms, the cell subset or site label means: CD45RA+ positively selected. The sequence is built from TRBV18 and TRBJ1-2; TRBD1 lines up with 9 middle nucleotides. The CDR3 reads CASSPPGQGFYGYTF. In nucleotides, the sequence is TGTGCCAGCTCACCTCCGGGACAGGGATTCTATGGCTACACCTTC.